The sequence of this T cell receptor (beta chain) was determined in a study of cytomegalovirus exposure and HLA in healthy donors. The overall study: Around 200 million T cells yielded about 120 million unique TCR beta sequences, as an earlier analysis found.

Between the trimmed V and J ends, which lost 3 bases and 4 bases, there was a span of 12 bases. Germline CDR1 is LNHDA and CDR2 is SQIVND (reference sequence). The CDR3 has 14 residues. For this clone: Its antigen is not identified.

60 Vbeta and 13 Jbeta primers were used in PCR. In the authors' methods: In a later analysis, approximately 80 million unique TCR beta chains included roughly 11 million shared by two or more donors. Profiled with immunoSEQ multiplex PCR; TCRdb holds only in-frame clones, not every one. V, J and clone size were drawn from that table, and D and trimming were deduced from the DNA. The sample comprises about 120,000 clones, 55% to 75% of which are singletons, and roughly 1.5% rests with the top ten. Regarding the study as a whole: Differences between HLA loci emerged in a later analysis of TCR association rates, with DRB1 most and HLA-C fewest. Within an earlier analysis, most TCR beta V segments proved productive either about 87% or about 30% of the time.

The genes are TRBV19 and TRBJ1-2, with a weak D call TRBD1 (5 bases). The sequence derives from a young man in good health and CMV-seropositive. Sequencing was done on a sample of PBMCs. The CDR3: CASSIWGRAYGYTF. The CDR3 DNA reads TGTGCCAGTAGTATCTGGGGCAGGGCCTATGGCTACACCTTC.